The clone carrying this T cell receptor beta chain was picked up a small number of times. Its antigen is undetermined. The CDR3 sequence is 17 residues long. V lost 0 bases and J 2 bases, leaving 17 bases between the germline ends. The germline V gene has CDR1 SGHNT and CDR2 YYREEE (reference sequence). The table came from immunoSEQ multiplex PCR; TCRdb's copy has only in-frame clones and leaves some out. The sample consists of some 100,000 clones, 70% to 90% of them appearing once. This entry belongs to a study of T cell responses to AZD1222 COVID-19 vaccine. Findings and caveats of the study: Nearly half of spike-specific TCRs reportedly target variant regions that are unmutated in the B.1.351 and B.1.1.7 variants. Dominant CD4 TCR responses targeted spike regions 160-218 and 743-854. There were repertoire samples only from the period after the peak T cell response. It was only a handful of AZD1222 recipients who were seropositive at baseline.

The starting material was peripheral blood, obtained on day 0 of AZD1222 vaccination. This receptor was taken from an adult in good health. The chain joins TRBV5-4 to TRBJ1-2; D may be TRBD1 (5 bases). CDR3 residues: CASSLAKGSEGNYGYTF. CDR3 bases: TGTGCCAGCAGCTTGGCCAAGGGGTCCGAGGGCAACTATGGCTACACCTTC.